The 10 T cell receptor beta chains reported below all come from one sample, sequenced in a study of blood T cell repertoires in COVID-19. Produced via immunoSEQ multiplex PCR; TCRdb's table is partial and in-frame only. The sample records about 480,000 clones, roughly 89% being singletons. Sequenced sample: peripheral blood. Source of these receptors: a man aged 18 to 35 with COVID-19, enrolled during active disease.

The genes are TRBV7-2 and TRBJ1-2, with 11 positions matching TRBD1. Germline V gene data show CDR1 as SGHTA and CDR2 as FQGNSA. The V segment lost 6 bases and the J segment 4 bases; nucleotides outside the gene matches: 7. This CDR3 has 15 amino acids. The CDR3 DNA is TGTGCCAGCAGGGTGCGGGACAGGGGGATCTATGGCTACACCTTC. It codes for CASRVRDRGIYGYTF.

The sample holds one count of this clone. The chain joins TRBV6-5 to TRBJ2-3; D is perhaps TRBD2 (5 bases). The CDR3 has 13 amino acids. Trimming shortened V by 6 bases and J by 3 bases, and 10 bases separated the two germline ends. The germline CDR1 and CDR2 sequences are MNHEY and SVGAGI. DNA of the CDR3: TGTGCCAGCAGCGCGGCGGGTACAGATACGCAGTATTTT. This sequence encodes CASSAAGTDTQYF.

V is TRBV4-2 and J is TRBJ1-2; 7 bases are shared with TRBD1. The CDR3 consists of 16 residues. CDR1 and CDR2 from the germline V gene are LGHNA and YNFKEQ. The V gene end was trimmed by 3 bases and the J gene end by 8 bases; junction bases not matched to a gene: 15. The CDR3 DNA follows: TGTGCCAGCAGCCACCCATTACCCGACAGGGCGAAAGGCTACACCTTC. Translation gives CASSHPLPDRAKGYTF.

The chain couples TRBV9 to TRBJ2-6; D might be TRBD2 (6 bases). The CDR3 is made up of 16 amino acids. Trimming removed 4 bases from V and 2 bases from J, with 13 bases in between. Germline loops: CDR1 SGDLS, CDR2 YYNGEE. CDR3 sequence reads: CASSPRGGTGANVLTF. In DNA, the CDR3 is TGTGCCAGCAGCCCTAGGGGCGGGACTGGGGCCAACGTCCTGACTTTC.

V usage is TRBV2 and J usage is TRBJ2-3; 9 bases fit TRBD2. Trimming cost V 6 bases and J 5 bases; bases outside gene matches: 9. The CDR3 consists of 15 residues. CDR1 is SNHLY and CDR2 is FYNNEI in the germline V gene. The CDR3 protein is CASSHWPSGEDTQYF. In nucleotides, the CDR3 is TGTGCCAGCAGCCATTGGCCTAGCGGGGAAGATACGCAGTATTTT. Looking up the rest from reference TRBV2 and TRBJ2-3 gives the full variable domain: EPEVTQTPSHQVTQMGQEVILRCVPISNHLYFYWYRQILGQKVEFLVSFYNNEISEKSEIFDDQFSVERPDGSNFTLKIRSTKLEDSAMYFCASSHWPSGEDTQYFGPGTRLTVL.

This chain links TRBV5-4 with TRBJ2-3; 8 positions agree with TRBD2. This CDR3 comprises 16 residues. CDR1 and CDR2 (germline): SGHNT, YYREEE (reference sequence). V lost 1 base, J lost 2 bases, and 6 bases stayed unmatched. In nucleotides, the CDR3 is TGTGCCAGCAGCTTGCCAAAGCGGGGGTTCACAGATACGCAGTATTTT. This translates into CASSLPKRGFTDTQYF.

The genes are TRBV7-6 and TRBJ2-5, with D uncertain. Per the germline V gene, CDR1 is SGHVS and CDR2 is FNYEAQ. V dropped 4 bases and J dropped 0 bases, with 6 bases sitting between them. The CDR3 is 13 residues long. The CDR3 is CASSSVYQETQYF. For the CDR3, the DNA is TGTGCCAGCAGCTCTGTGTACCAAGAGACCCAGTACTTC.

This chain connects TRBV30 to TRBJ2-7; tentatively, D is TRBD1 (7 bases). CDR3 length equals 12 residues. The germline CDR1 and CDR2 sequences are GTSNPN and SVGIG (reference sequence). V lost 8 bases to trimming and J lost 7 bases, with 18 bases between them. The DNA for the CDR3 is TGTGCCGGGGGGACAGACCCTAGGGAGCAGTACTTC. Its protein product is CAGGTDPREQYF.

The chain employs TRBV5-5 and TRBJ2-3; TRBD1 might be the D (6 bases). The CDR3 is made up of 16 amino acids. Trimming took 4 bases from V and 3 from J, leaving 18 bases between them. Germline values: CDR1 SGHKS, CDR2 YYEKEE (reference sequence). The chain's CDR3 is CASSLDRISWTDTQYF. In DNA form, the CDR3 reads TGTGCCAGCAGCCTGGACAGAATATCATGGACAGATACGCAGTATTTT.

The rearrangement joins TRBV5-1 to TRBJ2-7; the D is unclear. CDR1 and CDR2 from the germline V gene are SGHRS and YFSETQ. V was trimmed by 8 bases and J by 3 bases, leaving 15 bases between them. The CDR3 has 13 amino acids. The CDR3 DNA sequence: TGCGCCAGTAGCCCCCCACGGAGCTACGAGCAGTACTTC. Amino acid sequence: CASSPPRSYEQYF.